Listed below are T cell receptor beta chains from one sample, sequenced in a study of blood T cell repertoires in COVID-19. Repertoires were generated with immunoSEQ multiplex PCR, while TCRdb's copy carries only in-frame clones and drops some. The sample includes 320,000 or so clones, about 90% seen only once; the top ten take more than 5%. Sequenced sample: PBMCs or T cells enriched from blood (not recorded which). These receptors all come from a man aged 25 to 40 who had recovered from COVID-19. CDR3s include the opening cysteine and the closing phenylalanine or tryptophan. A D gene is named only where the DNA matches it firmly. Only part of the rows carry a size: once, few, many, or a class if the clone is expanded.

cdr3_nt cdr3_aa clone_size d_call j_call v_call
TGTGCCAGCAGAAGAGAACTAGCGGGCACAGATACGCAGTATTTT CASRRELAGTDTQYF . TRBD2 TRBJ2-3 TRBV6-5
TGCGCCAGCAGCTTGGAGGGGGGGGGCAATCAGCCCCAGCATTTT CASSLEGGGNQPQHF . . TRBJ1-5 TRBV5-1
TGCGCCAGCAGCTTGGCAGATCCTCATAATTCACCCCTCCACTTT CASSLADPHNSPLHF . . TRBJ1-6 TRBV5-1
TGTGCCAGTTCCTCCCCCAGCTCTGGGGCCAACGTCCTGACTTTC CASSSPSSGANVLTF once . TRBJ2-6 TRBV9
TGTGCCAGCAGTTTCCCTGGACAGGGGGCTTTGAATCAGCCCCAGCATTTT CASSFPGQGALNQPQHF few TRBD1 TRBJ1-5 TRBV28
TGTGCCAGTTCATCAGGGACAGGCCTCTATGGCTACACCTTC CASSSGTGLYGYTF . TRBD1 TRBJ1-2 TRBV19
TGTGCCAGCAGCCAAGATTTTGCCAGGGCCTACGAGCAGTACTTC CASSQDFARAYEQYF . . TRBJ2-7 TRBV14
TGTGCCAGTAGTACCCCGGGTGGGGATACGCAGTATTTT CASSTPGGDTQYF . . TRBJ2-3 TRBV19
TGTGCCAGCTCTCAAGGACAAAGGGCGAACACTGAAGCTTTCTTT CASSQGQRANTEAFF . . TRBJ1-1 TRBV18
TGCGCCCGAAAGGTAGCGGGGCCTCCCTACGAGCAGTACTTC CARKVAGPPYEQYF . TRBD2 TRBJ2-7 TRBV10-1
TGTGCCAGCAGAACGGGCAGGGCTACCTACGAGCAGTACTTC CASRTGRATYEQYF . . TRBJ2-7 TRBV6-5
TGTGCCAGCAAGGGGGACACCTACGAGCAGTACTTC CASKGDTYEQYF . . TRBJ2-7 TRBV28
TGTGCCAGCAGTTACTCGTCAGGGGAAAGTTACGAGACCCAGTACTTC CASSYSSGESYETQYF . . TRBJ2-5 TRBV6-5
TGTGCCAGCAGCTTAGTTATCGGGGGGGCTTTCTTT CASSLVIGGAFF . . TRBJ1-1 TRBV7-9
TGTGCCAGTGTCCCAACAGGGGCCTATGGCTACACCTTC CASVPTGAYGYTF few TRBD1 TRBJ1-2 TRBV19
TGTGCCAGCAGCCAAAGTGTACCGAGCTCCTACAATGAGCAGTTCTTC CASSQSVPSSYNEQFF . . TRBJ2-1 TRBV3-1/TRBV3-2
TGTGCCAGTAGTATATCGCGACACCTTGAAGCTTTCTTT CASSISRHLEAFF many . TRBJ1-1 TRBV19
TGCGCCAGCAGCTTACAGGGGGCTGAGAATTCACCCCTCCACTTT CASSLQGAENSPLHF . TRBD1 TRBJ1-6 TRBV5-1
TGTGCCAGCAGTTCTACCGGGACAGGGTTAAGAGGCTACACCTTC CASSSTGTGLRGYTF . TRBD1 TRBJ1-2 TRBV27
TGTGCCAGCAGTCTACTAGCGGGGACGGGAGAGACCCAGTACTTC CASSLLAGTGETQYF . TRBD2 TRBJ2-5 TRBV27
TGTGCCAGCAGCCTTACCTCGGGACAGGGGAGTCCTGAAGCTTTCTTT CASSLTSGQGSPEAFF . TRBD1 TRBJ1-1 TRBV11-1
TGTGCCAGCAGCCGGGGGAAAGGGCCCTACAATGAGCAGTTCTTC CASSRGKGPYNEQFF . . TRBJ2-1 TRBV6-5
TGTGCCAGCAGCTTAGTGGGGGGGTCGAACACCGGGGAGCTGTTTTTT CASSLVGGSNTGELFF . TRBD2 TRBJ2-2 TRBV11-3
TGTGCCAGCTCACCCCTGCGGGACAGAACTGGAAACACCATATATTTT CASSPLRDRTGNTIYF . TRBD1 TRBJ1-3 TRBV18
TGCAGCGTTGAATTATCGCGGATGGCCTCCTACGAGCAGTACTTC CSVELSRMASYEQYF . . TRBJ2-7 TRBV29-1
TGTGCCAGTAGTGAGAGACAGTGGAATCAGCCCCAGCATTTT CASSERQWNQPQHF . . TRBJ1-5 TRBV19
TGTGCCAGCAGTGAATGGCGTAGGGGATGGCAGGGTAGGACTGAAGCTTTCTTT CASSEWRRGWQGRTEAFF . . TRBJ1-1 TRBV25-1
TGTGCCAGCAGCGTGGCGATTACGCAGGACACCATATATTTT CASSVAITQDTIYF . . TRBJ1-3 TRBV9
TGTGCCAGCAGTCGCCGGGACAGGGGATTCTCTGGAAACACCATATATTTT CASSRRDRGFSGNTIYF . TRBD1 TRBJ1-3 TRBV6-6